This passage covers 19 T cell receptor beta chains from one sample sequenced in a study of neurological immune-mediated disorders. TCRdb ran MiXCR on the 5' RACE reads and lists one entry per CDR3 protein. The sample shows more than 40,000 distinct CDR3 sequences, roughly 13% of them seen only once. Stated time point: longitudinal time-point 3. Source material: PBMCs. These receptors were taken from a male donor with HTLV-1-associated myelopathy (HAM/TSP).

At least ten counts were recorded for this clonotype. For the CDR3, the DNA is TGCGCCAGCAGCTTGGAAGTCGGGGGGATCTATGGCTACACCTTC. Its protein is CASSLEVGGIYGYTF. This chain uses TRBV5-1 with TRBJ1-2; D perhaps matches TRBD1 (5 bases). Germline-derived CDR1 and CDR2 are SGHRS and YFSETQ. The CDR3 loop spans 15 amino acids. Trimming took 0 bases from V and 4 from J, leaving 13 bases between them.

Many counts were recorded for this clonotype. The rearrangement joins TRBV29-1 to TRBJ2-2; D may be TRBD2 (7 bases). The CDR3 extends over 14 amino acids. CDR1 is SQVTM, CDR2 ANQGSEA, per germline. The V end was cut by 3 bases, the J end by 4 bases, with 12 bases between. The CDR3 here is CSVEGGPVTGELFF. The CDR3 DNA reads TGCAGCGTTGAGGGGGGGCCGGTCACCGGGGAGCTGTTTTTT.

This clonotype has just a few counts. In nucleotides, the CDR3 is TGTGCCAGCAAAGTTGGTGGGTCAGATACGCAGTATTTT. As protein: CASKVGGSDTQYF. This rearrangement joins TRBV12-3 or TRBV12-4 to TRBJ2-3; D is ambiguous. V was pared by 7 bases and J by 4 bases, with 12 bases between. The CDR3 is 13 amino acids.

This clonotype was picked up a small number of times. The chain employs TRBV20-1 and TRBJ1-5; 8 bases fit TRBD1. Germline-derived CDR1 and CDR2 are DFQATT and SNEGSKA (reference sequence). CDR3 length equals 14 residues. J was trimmed by 3 bases and V by 4 bases; bases with no gene match: 5. In nucleotides, the CDR3 is TGCAGTGCTAACCGGGACAGGTTCAATCAGCCCCAGCATTTT. Its translation is CSANRDRFNQPQHF.

This clonotype showed up many times. The DNA for the CDR3 is TGTGCCAGCAAGATGGCGGGGGGTCAAGAGACCCAGTACTTC. Protein: CASKMAGGQETQYF. The chain joins TRBV28 to TRBJ2-5; 8 bases fit TRBD2. The CDR3 sequence is 14 residues long. Germline V gene sequence: CDR1 MDHEN, CDR2 SYDVKM. V dropped 7 bases and J dropped 2; count of bases not matched to a gene: 6.

The chain carries TRBV7-9 and TRBJ1-1; no clear D gene. In germline, CDR1 is SEHNR, CDR2 FQNEAQ (reference sequence). Trimming shortened V by 2 bases and J by 0 bases, and 7 bases separated the two germline ends. The CDR3 loop spans 14 amino acids. The chain's CDR3 is CASSLQSMNTEAFF. The DNA of the CDR3 is TGTGCCAGCAGCTTACAGTCCATGAACACTGAAGCTTTCTTT.

This clonotype was seen ten or more times. The V call is TRBV5-1, the J call TRBJ1-1; unclear D gene. The CDR3 has 14 residues. Trimming removed 1 base at V and 0 bases at J, with 7 bases between. Germline lookup yields CDR1 SGHRS and CDR2 YFSETQ. The CDR3 sequence: CASSLSFMNTEAFF. The DNA for the CDR3 is TGCGCCAGCAGCTTGTCATTCATGAACACTGAAGCTTTCTTT.

This clonotype was counted ten times or more. The chain employs TRBV14 and TRBJ2-2; D is undetermined. The V gene lost 0 bases and the J gene lost 7 bases, with 3 bases spanning the gap. The CDR3 runs 12 residues. CDR1 is SGHDN and CDR2 is FVKESK in the germline V gene. CDR3 DNA sequence: TGTGCCAGCAGCCAAGATCTCGGGGAGCTGTTTTTT. It codes for CASSQDLGELFF.

The chain recombines TRBV4-3 with TRBJ1-3, with 10 positions matching TRBD1. V was pared by 3 bases and J by 4 bases, with 3 bases of the junction left unmatched. Per germline, CDR1 LGHNA and CDR2 YSLEER. This CDR3 region has 15 residues. CDR3 sequence: CASSQTGGLGNTIYF. The CDR3 nucleotides read TGCGCCAGCAGCCAGACAGGGGGCTTGGGAAACACCATATATTTT.

Regarding this clonotype: It may be a read error: a sequence one base away is much more abundant. The V call is TRBV28, the J call TRBJ2-4; tentative D call: TRBD2 (6 bases). There are 15 residues in the CDR3. The V gene lost 4 bases and the J gene lost 8 bases, with 18 bases spanning the gap. The germline V gene has CDR1 MDHEN and CDR2 SYDVKM. CDR3 DNA: TGTGCCAGCAGTTCAATCCGGGACTCGAAAGACATTCAGTACTTC. Its translation is CASSSIRDSKDIQYF. Combining the CDR3 with reference TRBV28 and TRBJ2-4 gives the whole variable domain DVKVTQSSRYLVKRTGEKVFLECVQDMDHENMFWYRQDPGLGLRLIYFSYDVKMKEKGDIPEGYSVSREKKERFSLILESASTNQTSMYLCASSSIRDSKDIQYFGAGTRLSVL.

Notes on this clonotype: Germline is not matched at one junction end, which may reflect a read error. The genes are TRBV27 and TRBJ1-2, with 7 bases matching TRBD1. The CDR3 runs 14 residues. The V gene's germline CDR1 is MNHEY and CDR2 SMNVEV (reference sequence). CDR3 in DNA: TGTGCAAGCACCCCAGGAGGGGGCCAGCTTGACTACACCTTC. Protein: CASTPGGGQLDYTF.

There are many counts of this clonotype. The CDR3 DNA reads as TGCAGCGTTGAGAACAGGGGGCGGACAGATACGCAGTATTTT. Translated: CSVENRGRTDTQYF. The rearrangement joins TRBV29-1 to TRBJ2-3, with 9 bases that match TRBD1. CDR3 size: 14 residues. CDR1 SQVTM and CDR2 ANQGSEA come from the germline V gene. V shed 3 bases and J 3 bases; nucleotides not matched to a gene: 4.

This chain uses TRBV5-6 with TRBJ2-4; D unclear. The CDR3 length is 12 residues. CDR1 SGHDT and CDR2 YYEEEE come from the germline V gene. With 0 bases removed from V and 8 bases from J, the gap between germline ends came to 6 bases. CDR3 coding DNA: TGTGCCAGCAGCTTGGGTATTGACATTCAGTACTTC. Protein sequence: CASSLGIDIQYF.

This clonotype was seen at least ten times. The gene calls are TRBV5-1 and TRBJ2-2, with TRBD1 matching over 8 bases. The germline gives CDR1 SGHRS, CDR2 YFSETQ. The CDR3 runs to 14 residues. The V segment lost 4 bases and the J segment 6 bases; nucleotides outside the gene matches: 5. The CDR3 coding sequence is TGCGCCAGCAGCCCGACGACAGGGGCCGGGGAGCTGTTTTTT. It codes for CASSPTTGAGELFF.

Ten or more counts support this clonotype. This chain joins TRBV7-2 and TRBJ1-5; D remains unclear. The CDR3 contains 13 residues. CDR1 is SGHTA, CDR2 FQGNSA, per germline. V was shortened by 1 base and J by 6 bases, with 7 bases between the two germline ends. The CDR3 reads CASSLVLGQPQHF. CDR3 sequence (DNA): TGTGCCAGCAGCTTAGTCCTCGGTCAGCCCCAGCATTTT.

This clonotype appeared many times. V usage is TRBV5-1 and J usage is TRBJ1-6, with D possibly matching TRBD1 (5 bases). V lost 2 bases and J lost 9, with 9 bases in between. CDR1 is SGHRS and CDR2 is YFSETQ in the germline V gene. The CDR3 totals 13 residues. The chain's CDR3 is CASSFGASSPLHF. DNA for the CDR3: TGCGCCAGCAGCTTTGGGGCCTCTTCACCCCTCCACTTT.

This clonotype has ten or more counts. The V gene is TRBV7-9, the J gene TRBJ2-3; weak D call: TRBD1 (6 bases). The CDR3 runs to 15 residues. V was trimmed by 5 bases and J by 3 bases, leaving 15 bases between them. Germline loops: CDR1 SEHNR, CDR2 FQNEAQ (reference sequence). CDR3 DNA: TGTGCCAGCAGCATCGTGGGGGCTGGAACAGATACGCAGTATTTT. Residues: CASSIVGAGTDTQYF.

In its sample, this clonotype was seen many times. The chain joins TRBV6-2 or TRBV6-3 to TRBJ2-5, with 9 bases that match TRBD2. The CDR3 totals 14 residues. V lost 6 bases, J lost 6 bases, and 8 bases stayed unmatched. The V gene's germline CDR1 is MNHEY and CDR2 SVGEGT. The CDR3 spells CASRPSGVWKTQYF. DNA for the CDR3: TGTGCCAGCAGGCCTAGCGGGGTGTGGAAGACCCAGTACTTC.

This clonotype has a count of ten or more. The chain carries TRBV28 and TRBJ2-7, with TRBD1 identical over 9 bases. Germline CDR1 and CDR2: MDHEN and SYDVKM. This CDR3 region has 16 residues. Germline trimming cut 4 bases from V and 2 bases from J; bases unmatched to any gene: 9. The CDR3 DNA reads as TGTGCCAGCAGTTATCTTCTGGGGGACAGGGCCTACGAGCAGTACTTC. This codes for CASSYLLGDRAYEQYF.